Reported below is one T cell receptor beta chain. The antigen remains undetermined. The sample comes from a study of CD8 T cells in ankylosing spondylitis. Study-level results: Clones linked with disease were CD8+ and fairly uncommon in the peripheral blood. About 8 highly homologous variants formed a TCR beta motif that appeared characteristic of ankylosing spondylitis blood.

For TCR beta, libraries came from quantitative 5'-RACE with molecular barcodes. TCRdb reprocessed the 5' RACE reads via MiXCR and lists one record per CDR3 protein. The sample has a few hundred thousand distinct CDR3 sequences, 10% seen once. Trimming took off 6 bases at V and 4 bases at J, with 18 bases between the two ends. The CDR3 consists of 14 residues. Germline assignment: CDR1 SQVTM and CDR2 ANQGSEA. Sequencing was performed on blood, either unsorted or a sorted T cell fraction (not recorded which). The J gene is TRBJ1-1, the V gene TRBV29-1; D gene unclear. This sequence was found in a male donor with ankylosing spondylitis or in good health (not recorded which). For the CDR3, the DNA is TGCAGCGTAATCGGGAGACTTTGGGGCACTGAAGCTTTCTTT. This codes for CSVIGRLWGTEAFF.